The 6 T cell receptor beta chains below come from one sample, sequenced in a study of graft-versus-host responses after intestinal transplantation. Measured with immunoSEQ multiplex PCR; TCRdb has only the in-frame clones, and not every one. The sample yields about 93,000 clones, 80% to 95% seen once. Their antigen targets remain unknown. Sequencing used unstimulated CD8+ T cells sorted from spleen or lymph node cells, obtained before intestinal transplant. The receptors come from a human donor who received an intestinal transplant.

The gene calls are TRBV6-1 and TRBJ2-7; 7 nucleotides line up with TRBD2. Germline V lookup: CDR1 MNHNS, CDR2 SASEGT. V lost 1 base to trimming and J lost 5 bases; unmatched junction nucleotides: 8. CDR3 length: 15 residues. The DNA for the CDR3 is TGTGCCAGCAGTGAAGTCTGGGACTACGAAAACGAGCAGTACTTC. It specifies CASSEVWDYENEQYF.

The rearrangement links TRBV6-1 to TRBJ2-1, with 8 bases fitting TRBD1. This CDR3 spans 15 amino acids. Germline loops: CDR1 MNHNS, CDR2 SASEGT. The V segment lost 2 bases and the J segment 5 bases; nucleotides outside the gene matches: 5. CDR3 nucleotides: TGTGCCAGCAGTGAATCCCGGACAGGGAACAATGAGCAGTTCTTC. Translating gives CASSESRTGNNEQFF.

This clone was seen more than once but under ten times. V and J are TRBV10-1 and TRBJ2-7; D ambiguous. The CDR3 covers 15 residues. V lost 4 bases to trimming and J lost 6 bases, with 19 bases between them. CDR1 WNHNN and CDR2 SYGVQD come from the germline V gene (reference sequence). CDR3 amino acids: CASSASINRVGEQYF. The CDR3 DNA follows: TGCGCCAGCAGTGCATCCATCAATCGGGTGGGCGAGCAGTACTTC.

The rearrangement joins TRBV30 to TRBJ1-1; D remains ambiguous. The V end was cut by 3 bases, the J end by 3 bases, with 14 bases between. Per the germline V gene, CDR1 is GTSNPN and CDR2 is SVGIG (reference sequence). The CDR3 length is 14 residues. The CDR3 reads CAWSALGSYTEAFF. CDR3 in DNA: TGTGCCTGGAGCGCCCTTGGCTCTTACACTGAAGCTTTCTTT. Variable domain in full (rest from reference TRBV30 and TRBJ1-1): SQTIHQWPATLVQPVGSPLSLECTVEGTSNPNLYWYRQAAGRGLQLLFYSVGIGQISSEVPQNLSASRPQDRQFILSSKKLLLSDSGFYLCAWSALGSYTEAFFGQGTRLTVV.

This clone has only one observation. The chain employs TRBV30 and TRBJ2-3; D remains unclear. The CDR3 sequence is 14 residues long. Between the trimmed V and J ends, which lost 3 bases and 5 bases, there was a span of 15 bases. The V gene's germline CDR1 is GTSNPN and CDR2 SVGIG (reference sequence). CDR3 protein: CAWRGVAGVDTQYF. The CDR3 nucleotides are TGTGCCTGGAGGGGTGTGGCAGGCGTAGATACGCAGTATTTT. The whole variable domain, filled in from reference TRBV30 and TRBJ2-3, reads SQTIHQWPATLVQPVGSPLSLECTVEGTSNPNLYWYRQAAGRGLQLLFYSVGIGQISSEVPQNLSASRPQDRQFILSSKKLLLSDSGFYLCAWRGVAGVDTQYFGPGTRLTVL.

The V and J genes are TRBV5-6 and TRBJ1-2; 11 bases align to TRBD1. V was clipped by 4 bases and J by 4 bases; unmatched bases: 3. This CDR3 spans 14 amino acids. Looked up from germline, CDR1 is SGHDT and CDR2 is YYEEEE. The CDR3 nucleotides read TGTGCCAGCAGCCTCGGGACAGGGGGCTATGGCTACACCTTC. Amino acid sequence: CASSLGTGGYGYTF.